Following are 15 T cell receptor beta chains from one sample sequenced in a study of tissue T cells after allogeneic stem cell transplantation. Here immunoSEQ multiplex PCR was the method, and the copy in TCRdb shows in-frame clones only, minus some. The sample holds about 43,000 clones, 92% seen once. Sequencing was performed on blood, taken before transplantation. The receptors were gathered from a woman aged 40-69 years who later had graft-versus-host disease after an allogeneic stem cell transplant.

This chain uses TRBV6-5 with TRBJ1-2; 7 bases map to TRBD1. Unmatched junction bases numbered 4, after V lost 5 bases and J lost 4 bases. Germline loops: CDR1 MNHEY, CDR2 SVGAGI. The CDR3 runs to 13 residues. CDR3 in amino acids: CASSLDRAYGYTF. The CDR3 DNA sequence: TGTGCCAGCAGTCTTGACAGGGCCTATGGCTACACCTTC.

In its sample, this clone was seen once. This rearrangement joins TRBV4-3 to TRBJ2-1, with 13 bases that match TRBD2. Per germline, CDR1 LGHNA and CDR2 YSLEER. V lost 4 bases to trimming and J lost 4 bases; unmatched junction nucleotides: 4. This CDR3 has 16 amino acids. CDR3 nucleotide sequence: TGCGCCAGCAGCCCAAGGGGACTAGCGGGATACAATGAGCAGTTCTTC. It is translated as CASSPRGLAGYNEQFF.

The chain employs TRBV28 and TRBJ2-2; tentatively, D is TRBD1 (6 bases). Trimming took off 5 bases at V and 0 bases at J, with 10 bases between the two ends. CDR1 and CDR2 from the germline V gene are MDHEN and SYDVKM. The CDR3 has 15 amino acids. CDR3 in amino acids: CASSGTPANTGELFF. As DNA, the CDR3 is TGTGCCAGCAGTGGGACACCCGCGAACACCGGGGAGCTGTTTTTT.

The genes are TRBV5-5 and TRBJ2-7; 10 positions match TRBD2. Germline-derived CDR1 and CDR2 are SGHKS and YYEKEE (reference sequence). Trimming cost V 3 bases and J 1 base; bases outside gene matches: 7. The CDR3 contains 16 residues. The CDR3 loop reads CASSSPGLATSYEQYF. The DNA of the CDR3 is TGTGCCAGCAGCTCTCCGGGACTAGCGACGTCCTACGAGCAGTACTTC.

CDR3 sequence reads: CAWSGKAGQETQYF. As DNA, the CDR3 is TGTGCCTGGAGTGGAAAAGCGGGTCAAGAGACCCAGTACTTC. The rearrangement uses TRBV30 and TRBJ2-5; D may be TRBD2 (6 bases). This CDR3 contains 14 residues. V lost 1 base and J 2 bases, leaving 11 bases between the germline ends. In germline, CDR1 is GTSNPN, CDR2 SVGIG (reference sequence).

This chain connects TRBV4-1 to TRBJ2-5, with TRBD2 matching 16 bases. Germline CDR1 MGHRA, CDR2 YSYEKL. After removal of 4 bases from V and 1 base from J, the junction contained 6 bases not matched to a gene. There are 18 residues in the CDR3. The CDR3, as DNA: TGCGCCAGCAGCCTGGGACTAGCGGGAGGGGGGATCCAAGAGACCCAGTACTTC. It is translated as CASSLGLAGGGIQETQYF.

This chain connects TRBV5-4 to TRBJ2-7, with 7 bases identical to TRBD1. Germline V lookup: CDR1 SGHNT, CDR2 YYREEE (reference sequence). V shed 5 bases and J 5 bases; nucleotides not matched to a gene: 13. This CDR3 has 15 amino acids. CDR3 amino acids: CASSPRQTGLDEQYF. DNA for the CDR3: TGTGCCAGCAGTCCAAGGCAGACAGGGCTGGACGAGCAGTACTTC.

The chain is built from TRBV9 and TRBJ1-1; D may be TRBD1 (5 bases). Germline assignment: CDR1 SGDLS and CDR2 YYNGEE. The CDR3 is 15 amino acids. V was cut by 0 bases and J by 3 bases, with 12 bases left in between. The CDR3 protein is CASSVDPGLDTEAFF. CDR3 nucleotide sequence: TGTGCCAGCAGCGTAGATCCAGGGTTGGACACTGAAGCTTTCTTT.

The chain has TRBV30 and TRBJ2-2; 9 nucleotides match TRBD2. The CDR3 runs to 15 residues. The ends lost 4 bases at V and 1 base at J; junction bases unmatched: 4. Per the germline V gene, CDR1 is GTSNPN and CDR2 is SVGIG (reference sequence). The CDR3: CAWNGLAQNTGELFF. The CDR3 DNA sequence: TGTGCCTGGAACGGACTAGCGCAGAACACCGGGGAGCTGTTTTTT. Supplemented by reference TRBV30 and TRBJ2-2, the full variable domain reads SQTIHQWPATLVQPVGSPLSLECTVEGTSNPNLYWYRQAAGRGLQLLFYSVGIGQISSEVPQNLSASRPQDRQFILSSKKLLLSDSGFYLCAWNGLAQNTGELFFGEGSRLTVL.

This sequence joins TRBV6-1 and TRBJ2-7, with TRBD2 identical over 7 bases. CDR1 and CDR2 (germline): MNHNS, SASEGT. J lost 3 bases, V lost 2 bases, and 10 bases had no gene match. The length of the CDR3 is 16 residues. CDR3: CASSERVGTNNYEQYF. Written as DNA, the CDR3 is TGTGCCAGCAGTGAAAGGGTCGGGACTAACAACTACGAGCAGTACTTC.

This clone has only one observation. The J gene is TRBJ1-1, the V gene TRBV7-2, with D perhaps TRBD1 (5 bases). The germline V gene encodes CDR1 SGHTA and CDR2 FQGNSA. Trimming removed 5 bases at V and 6 bases at J, with 10 bases between. CDR3 size: 12 residues. This chain's CDR3 is CASSRDFSEAFF. DNA for the CDR3: TGTGCCAGCAGCCGGGACTTCTCTGAAGCTTTCTTT.

The chain joins TRBV19 to TRBJ2-5; 7 nucleotides align to TRBD1. CDR3 length: 13 residues. Germline V gives CDR1 LNHDA, CDR2 SQIVND (reference sequence). V was clipped by 5 bases and J by 0 bases; unmatched bases: 0. CDR3 in amino acids: CASSGTDQETQYF. DNA for the CDR3: TGTGCCAGTAGTGGGACAGACCAAGAGACCCAGTACTTC.

The V gene is TRBV2, the J gene TRBJ2-1; no clear D gene. V was shortened by 3 bases and J by 4 bases, with 4 bases between the two germline ends. Germline loops: CDR1 SNHLY, CDR2 FYNNEI. The CDR3 extends over 12 amino acids. CDR3 region: CASSDLYNEQFF. The CDR3 DNA reads TGTGCCAGCAGTGACTTATACAATGAGCAGTTCTTC.

This chain joins TRBV29-1 and TRBJ1-2; TRBD1 matches at 9 bases. The CDR3 spans 14 residues. Germline V gene sequence: CDR1 SQVTM, CDR2 ANQGSEA. V shed 0 bases, J shed 7 bases, and the junction held 6 bases outside the gene matches. CDR3 amino acids: CSVEDQTGGIGYTF. As DNA, the CDR3 is TGCAGCGTTGAAGATCAAACAGGGGGCATTGGCTACACCTTC.

The sample holds one count of this clone. The V gene is TRBV25-1, the J gene TRBJ1-1, with D unclear. Germline V gives CDR1 MGHDK, CDR2 SYGVNS. This CDR3 has 15 residues. Deletions cut 1 base from V and 4 bases from J, with 13 bases between. The CDR3 sequence: CASSELGGKGTEAFF. The DNA for the CDR3 is TGTGCCAGCAGTGAATTGGGAGGGAAGGGCACTGAAGCTTTCTTT.